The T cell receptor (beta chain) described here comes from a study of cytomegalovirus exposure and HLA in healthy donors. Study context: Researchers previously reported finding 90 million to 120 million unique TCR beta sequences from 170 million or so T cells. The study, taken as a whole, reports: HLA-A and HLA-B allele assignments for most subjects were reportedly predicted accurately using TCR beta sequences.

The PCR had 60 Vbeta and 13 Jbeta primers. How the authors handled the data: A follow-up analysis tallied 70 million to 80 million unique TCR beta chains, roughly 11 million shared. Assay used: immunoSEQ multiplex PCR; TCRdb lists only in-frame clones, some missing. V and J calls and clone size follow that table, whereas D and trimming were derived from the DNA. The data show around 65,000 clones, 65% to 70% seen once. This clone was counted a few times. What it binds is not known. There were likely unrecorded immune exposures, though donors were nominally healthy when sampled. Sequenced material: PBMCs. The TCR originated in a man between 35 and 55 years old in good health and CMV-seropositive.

Written as DNA, the CDR3 is TGTGCCAGCAGGACCGGGACAGGGTCCTATGGCTACACCTTC. Its protein product is CASRTGTGSYGYTF. The V and J genes are TRBV6-5 and TRBJ1-2; 9 bases align to TRBD1. Germline loops: CDR1 MNHEY, CDR2 SVGAGI. The CDR3 is made up of 14 amino acids. V was pared by 6 bases and J by 4 bases, with 6 bases of the junction left unmatched.